The text below deals with one TCR beta chain. This sample was taken from a study of cytomegalovirus exposure and HLA in healthy donors. Sequencing was performed with immunoSEQ multiplex PCR; in TCRdb, only in-frame clones are kept and a portion is missing. Of roughly 65,000 clones in the sample, about 90% were seen once. CDR3 length equals 14 residues. Germline CDR1 reads LNHDA; CDR2 reads SQIVND (reference sequence). Trimming cost V 3 bases and J 3 bases, with 12 bases left between them. The sample consisted of PBMCs. The rearrangement joins TRBV19 to TRBJ2-7; TRBD1 is a possible D gene (6 bases). The sequence derives from a man aged 18 to 30 in good health and CMV-seronegative. The CDR3 nucleotides read TGTGCCAGTAGTATTGTGGGACACGGCTACGAGCAGTACTTC. It is translated as CASSIVGHGYEQYF.